These 15 T cell receptor beta chains were sequenced from one sample in a study of T-cell memory formation after mild COVID-19 (dated by TCRdb to the early 2020s). Preparation of the library involved 5' RACE. The sequencer was an Illumina NovaSeq 6000. The public reads were reanalyzed by TCRdb: fastp trimming at Q25, MiXCR alignment, in-frame beta chains only. Rows matching on CDR3 protein sequence are summarized as one entry with the most common DNA and genes. The sample has about 360,000 distinct CDR3 sequences on record, over 10% of them singletons. The ten largest clones add up to about a fifth of the sample. The material sequenced was PBMCs or a T cell subset sorted from them (not recorded which). These receptors were taken from a man between 18 and 29 years old who had mild COVID-19 (a few samples of this study predate the infection). The sample titles of this study are shuffled in the database, so cell type and time point are left out; the donor was told from shared clones.

This clonotype turned up a few times. CDR3 nucleotide sequence: TGTGCCAGCAGCCAAGATGGGGGAATCCCAGATACGCAGTATTTT. This encodes CASSQDGGIPDTQYF. The chain links TRBV3-1 to TRBJ2-3, with D possibly called TRBD1 or TRBD2 (5 bases each). V was cut by 0 bases and J by 4 bases, with 11 bases left in between. Germline V gives CDR1 LGHDT, CDR2 YNNKEL (reference sequence). This CDR3 has 15 residues.

J is TRBJ2-1 and V is TRBV4-1; weak D call: TRBD1 (6 bases). Trimming left V 4 bases short and J 8 bases short, with 27 bases between. Looked up from germline, CDR1 is MGHRA and CDR2 is YSYEKL. The CDR3 contains 18 residues. The CDR3 reads CASSPGRSGQTILDEQFF. The CDR3 DNA is TGCGCCAGCAGCCCAGGCCGTTCGGGACAAACCATTTTGGATGAGCAGTTCTTC.

This sequence joins TRBV27 and TRBJ1-1; weak D call: TRBD1 (5 bases). V lost 4 bases and J lost 8, with 14 bases in between. CDR1 MNHEY and CDR2 SMNVEV come from the germline V gene (reference sequence). The CDR3 length is 13 residues. CDR3 sequence reads: CASSYGGPGEAFF. CDR3 DNA sequence: TGTGCCAGCAGTTATGGGGGACCCGGGGAAGCTTTCTTT.

V is TRBV5-1 and J is TRBJ2-1; TRBD2 might be the D (6 bases). CDR3 length: 14 amino acids. Between the trimmed V and J ends, which lost 1 base and 6 bases, there was a span of 11 bases. CDR1 SGHRS and CDR2 YFSETQ come from the germline V gene. The CDR3, as DNA: TGCGCCAGCAGCTTGTTGAGGCGGGGCAATGAGCAGTTCTTC. Encoded protein: CASSLLRRGNEQFF.

This clonotype was seen a few times. The genes are TRBV5-1 and TRBJ2-1, with TRBD2 matching 11 bases. The V segment lost 3 bases and the J segment 2 bases; nucleotides outside the gene matches: 4. Germline CDR1 SGHRS, CDR2 YFSETQ. The CDR3 consists of 16 residues. CDR3 residues: CASSSGTSGTYNEQFF. In DNA form, the CDR3 reads TGCGCCAGCAGCTCCGGGACTAGCGGAACCTACAATGAGCAGTTCTTC.

CDR3 residues: CASSRGADGANVLTF. The CDR3, as DNA: TGTGCCAGCAGCAGGGGGGCGGATGGGGCCAACGTCCTGACTTTC. The rearrangement joins TRBV7-9 to TRBJ2-6; either TRBD1 or TRBD2 may fit D (6 bases each). Trimming left V 5 bases short and J 3 bases short, with 11 bases between. Looked up from germline, CDR1 is SEHNR and CDR2 is FQNEAQ (reference sequence). The CDR3 spans 15 residues.

The sample holds a few counts of this clonotype. The J gene is TRBJ1-2, the V gene TRBV5-1, with D unresolved. Trimming left V 4 bases short and J 3 bases short, with 13 bases between. This CDR3 spans 14 amino acids. Looked up from germline, CDR1 is SGHRS and CDR2 is YFSETQ. The CDR3 nucleotides read TGCGCCAGCAGCCTCGGACGGCTGGACTATGGCTACACCTTC. It is translated as CASSLGRLDYGYTF. Full variable domain (remainder filled in from reference TRBV5-1 and TRBJ1-2): KAGVTQTPRYLIKTRGQQVTLSCSPISGHRSVSWYQQTPGQGLQFLFEYFSETQRNKGNFPGRFSGRQFSNSRSEMNVSTLELGDSALYLCASSLGRLDYGYTFGSGTRLTVV.

Only a few counts were recorded for this clonotype. The gene calls are TRBV7-2 and TRBJ2-2, with D perhaps matching TRBD1 or TRBD2 (5 bases each). V shed 5 bases and J shed 3 bases, with 10 bases lying between them. The CDR3 consists of 14 residues. Germline V gene lookup returns CDR1 SGHTA and CDR2 FQGNSA. The chain's CDR3 is CASSRDGYTGELFF. The CDR3 DNA reads TGTGCCAGCAGCCGGGACGGATACACCGGGGAGCTGTTTTTT. The full variable domain, rest sourced from reference TRBV7-2 and TRBJ2-2, is GAGVSQSPSNKVTEKGKDVELRCDPISGHTALYWYRQSLGQGLEFLIYFQGNSAPDKSGLPSDRFSAERTGGSVSTLTIQRTQQEDSAVYLCASSRDGYTGELFFGEGSRLTVL.

The chain employs TRBV5-1 and TRBJ2-1; D may be TRBD2 (6 bases). The germline V gene has CDR1 SGHRS and CDR2 YFSETQ. The CDR3 is 14 residues long. Trimming removed 4 bases at V and 9 bases at J, with 17 bases between. The CDR3 bases are TGCGCCAGCAGCGGTGAAAATCGGGGGAGTGAGCAGTTCTTC. Translating it yields CASSGENRGSEQFF.

There are a few counts of this clonotype. The chain recombines TRBV5-4 with TRBJ1-2, with D perhaps TRBD1 (6 bases). Trimming cost V 3 bases and J 0 bases, with 15 bases left between them. The CDR3 covers 16 residues. CDR1 is SGHNT and CDR2 is YYREEE in the germline V gene (reference sequence). The CDR3 nucleotides are TGTGCCAGCAGCTGGGGGCCGTTACGAGCTAACTATGGCTACACCTTC. It translates to CASSWGPLRANYGYTF.

The V gene is TRBV4-2, the J gene TRBJ1-6, with D maybe TRBD1 (5 bases). The V gene lost 0 bases and the J gene lost 7 bases, with 10 bases spanning the gap. The CDR3 consists of 15 residues. Germline values: CDR1 LGHNA, CDR2 YNFKEQ. DNA of the CDR3: TGTGCCAGCAGCCAAGAGGGGCAGCAGAATTCACCCCTCCACTTT. This sequence encodes CASSQEGQQNSPLHF.

The chain carries TRBV11-1 and TRBJ2-7; either TRBD1 or TRBD2 may supply D (5 bases each). Trimming pared 0 bases from V and 1 base from J, leaving 7 bases between. In germline, CDR1 is SGHAT, CDR2 FQDESV (reference sequence). The CDR3 length is 14 residues. CDR3: CASSLAGTSYEQYF. The CDR3 DNA follows: TGTGCCAGCAGCTTAGCAGGGACGTCCTACGAGCAGTACTTC.

This clonotype showed up just a few times. The rearrangement uses TRBV10-1 and TRBJ2-1, with D uncertain. The germline V gene encodes CDR1 WNHNN and CDR2 SYGVQD (reference sequence). Deletions cut 2 bases from V and 4 bases from J, with 9 bases between. The CDR3 contains 14 residues. The CDR3 bases are TGCGCCAGCAGTGAGCCCCCGGCGTACAATGAGCAGTTCTTC. This encodes CASSEPPAYNEQFF.

The sample holds a few counts of this clonotype. V gene TRBV4-1 combines with J gene TRBJ1-6, with 7 bases fitting TRBD1. This CDR3 is built from 15 residues. The V gene's germline CDR1 is MGHRA and CDR2 YSYEKL. V trimming: 0 bases; J trimming: 7 bases; junction bases outside the gene matches: 3. For the CDR3, the DNA is TGCGCCAGCAGCCAAGACGGGACAGAGAATTCACCCCTCCACTTT. Amino acid sequence: CASSQDGTENSPLHF.

This clonotype was seen a few times. The chain joins TRBV9 to TRBJ2-2; D unresolved. V was pared by 0 bases and J by 8 bases, with 8 bases between. Germline V gene sequence: CDR1 SGDLS, CDR2 YYNGEE. The CDR3 has 13 amino acids. CDR3 amino acids: CASSVGEKGELFF. CDR3 bases: TGTGCCAGCAGCGTAGGTGAAAAAGGGGAGCTGTTTTTT.